The 9 T cell receptor beta chains reported below all come from one sample, sequenced in a study of T cells in Graves' hyperthyroidism and ophthalmopathy. RNA transcripts provided the source from which TCR beta CDR3 regions were amplified. A first-round RT-PCR of the TCR CDR3 used the HTBI primer set. TCRdb analysed the multiplex PCR reads with MiXCR anew, one entry per CDR3 protein. The sample comprises 360,000 or so distinct CDR3 sequences, approximately 20% of which are singletons, and about 4% rests with the top ten. Sequenced material: blood. Receptors were obtained from a young woman with Graves' hyperthyroidism.

In its sample, this clonotype was seen a few times. The rearrangement links TRBV7-2 to TRBJ1-2, with D possibly matching TRBD1 (6 bases). The V end was cut by 4 bases, the J end by 5 bases, with 17 bases between. The germline CDR1 and CDR2 sequences are SGHTA and FQGNSA. This CDR3 has 15 amino acids. Here the CDR3 DNA reads TGTGCCAGCAGCTCCTACAGGGAAAGGGCGTATGGCTACACCTTC. Its protein product is CASSSYRERAYGYTF.

This clonotype came up many times. V usage is TRBV20-1 and J usage is TRBJ1-5; D unclear. Germline values: CDR1 DFQATT, CDR2 SNEGSKA (reference sequence). There are 13 residues in the CDR3. V lost 6 bases and J lost 0, with 9 bases in between. The CDR3 nucleotides read TGCAGTGCCAAGGGTTCTAGCAATCAGCCCCAGCATTTT. Translating it yields CSAKGSSNQPQHF.

In its sample, this clonotype was seen many times. The gene calls are TRBV7-8 and TRBJ2-7; 13 bases align to TRBD2. This CDR3 is built from 17 residues. Losses at the gene ends were 5 bases for V and 1 base for J; bases not matched to a gene: 8. The germline CDR1 and CDR2 sequences are SGHVS and FQNEAQ. The CDR3 sequence is CASSPTSGGAISYEQYF. The CDR3, as DNA: TGTGCCAGCAGCCCTACTAGCGGGGGGGCGATTTCCTACGAGCAGTACTTC. Supplemented by reference TRBV7-8 and TRBJ2-7, the full variable domain reads GAGVSQSPRYKVAKRGQDVALRCDPISGHVSLFWYQQALGQGPEFLTYFQNEAQLDKSGLPSDRFFAERPEGSVSTLKIQRTQQEDSAVYLCASSPTSGGAISYEQYFGPGTRLTVT.

This clonotype was counted between two and nine times. V gene TRBV4-1 combines with J gene TRBJ2-6, with TRBD1 as a possible D gene (5 bases). The CDR3 consists of 19 residues. Trimming removed 2 bases from V and 1 base from J, with 18 bases in between. The germline CDR1 and CDR2 sequences are MGHRA and YSYEKL. CDR3 sequence (DNA): TGCGCCAGCAGCCAAAGTCCGGAGCGCAGGGAATCTGGGGCCAACGTCCTGACTTTC. It is translated as CASSQSPERRESGANVLTF.

This clonotype was picked up a small number of times. V gene TRBV6-5 combines with J gene TRBJ1-2; tentatively, D is TRBD1 (6 bases). The germline V gene encodes CDR1 MNHEY and CDR2 SVGAGI. Between the trimmed V and J ends, which lost 2 bases and 6 bases, there was a span of 13 bases. This CDR3 is 14 amino acids long. CDR3 nucleotides: TGTGCCAGCAGTTACGAGGAGGGGGGGGATGGCTACACCTTC. Translation gives CASSYEEGGDGYTF.

The chain combines TRBV12-3 or TRBV12-4 with TRBJ1-5; 8 nucleotides line up with TRBD1. CDR3 length equals 18 residues. V trimming: 3 bases; J trimming: 6 bases; junction bases outside the gene matches: 16. The CDR3 DNA reads TGTGCCAGCAGTTTTAAGGGACAGGAGTTTTCACGGGGTCAGCCCCAGCATTTT. Its translation: CASSFKGQEFSRGQPQHF.

At least ten counts were recorded for this clonotype. This sequence joins TRBV20-1 and TRBJ2-7; TRBD2 aligns across 7 bases. The CDR3 sequence is 14 residues long. The germline gives CDR1 DFQATT, CDR2 SNEGSKA (reference sequence). CDR3 sequence: CSAEVGGGLYEQYF. The CDR3 DNA reads TGCAGCGCCGAGGTTGGCGGGGGACTCTACGAGCAGTACTTC.

This clonotype was seen repeatedly, ten times or more. V is TRBV28 and J is TRBJ2-2; a weak D match, TRBD2 (5 bases). Germline values: CDR1 MDHEN, CDR2 SYDVKM. The CDR3 runs to 15 residues. V lost 6 bases and J 1 base, leaving 12 bases between the germline ends. For the CDR3, the DNA is TGTGCCAGCAGAGGAGGCTCGTTGAACACCGGGGAGCTGTTTTTT. Amino acid sequence: CASRGGSLNTGELFF.

There are many counts of this clonotype. The chain has TRBV6-5 and TRBJ1-2, with a weak D call TRBD1 (5 bases). The CDR3 runs to 15 residues. Germline assignment: CDR1 MNHEY and CDR2 SVGAGI. Trimming removed 4 bases at V and 4 bases at J, with 16 bases between. CDR3 region: CASSWSLDQGYGYTF. The CDR3 DNA reads TGTGCCAGCAGTTGGTCCCTCGATCAGGGCTATGGCTACACCTTC.